One sample yielded the 23 T cell receptor beta chains listed below, sequenced in a study of cytotoxic CD8 clonotypes in ibrutinib-treated CLL. Sequencing used immunoSEQ multiplex PCR; TCRdb keeps in-frame clones, though not all of them. The sample contains approximately 200,000 clones, 72% of which appear only once. This specimen was PBMCs, taken after 24 months of ibrutinib treatment. The receptors stem from a human donor with chronic lymphocytic leukemia.

In its sample, this clone was seen once. The chain joins TRBV6-5 to TRBJ2-1; 7 bases map to TRBD2. The germline gives CDR1 MNHEY, CDR2 SVGAGI. V shed 4 bases and J 10 bases; nucleotides not matched to a gene: 7. The CDR3 runs 13 residues. DNA of the CDR3: TGTGCCAGCAGTTTCTCCGGGACTAAAGAGCAGTTCTTC. Translated: CASSFSGTKEQFF.

There are a few counts of this clone. The V and J genes are TRBV4-2 and TRBJ1-2; D remains ambiguous. CDR1 and CDR2 from the germline V gene are LGHNA and YNFKEQ. V was trimmed by 1 base and J by 7 bases, leaving 4 bases between them. The CDR3 extends over 11 amino acids. The CDR3 reads CASSQASGYTF. Here the CDR3 DNA reads TGTGCCAGCAGCCAAGCTTCTGGCTACACCTTC.

The J gene is TRBJ2-7, the V gene TRBV28; 8 bases fit TRBD1. Germline trimming cut 1 base from V and 11 bases from J; bases unmatched to any gene: 1. Germline assignment: CDR1 MDHEN and CDR2 SYDVKM. The CDR3 has 11 residues. In nucleotides, the CDR3 is TGTGCCAGCAGTTTATCGGGACAGGAGTACTTC. Translating it yields CASSLSGQEYF.

V and J are TRBV4-1 and TRBJ1-2; 7 positions match TRBD1. The CDR3 is 14 amino acids. Trimming at V came to 3 bases and at J to 4 bases, leaving 5 bases not matched to a gene. Germline loops: CDR1 MGHRA, CDR2 YSYEKL. As DNA, the CDR3 is TGCGCCAGCAGCCATTACAGGGGCGGCTATGGCTACACCTTC. Translating gives CASSHYRGGYGYTF.

The chain uses TRBV25-1 and TRBJ1-3; D unclear. This CDR3 is built from 14 residues. The V and J ends lost 3 bases and 4 bases respectively, with 10 bases between them. CDR1 and CDR2 (germline): MGHDK, SYGVNS. The CDR3 loop reads CASSDSLAGNTIYF. The CDR3 DNA reads as TGTGCCAGCAGTGATTCGTTAGCCGGAAACACCATATATTTT.

The rearrangement joins TRBV7-2 to TRBJ2-5; TRBD2 matches 9 bases. Germline lookup yields CDR1 SGHTA and CDR2 FQGNSA. Germline trimming cut 1 base from V and 4 bases from J; bases unmatched to any gene: 4. The CDR3 has 15 residues. The CDR3 region has the DNA TGTGCCAGCAGCTTAGTAGCGGGAGTTTCAGAGACCCAGTACTTC. Its protein is CASSLVAGVSETQYF. Drawing the rest from reference TRBV7-2 and TRBJ2-5, the complete variable domain is GAGVSQSPSNKVTEKGKDVELRCDPISGHTALYWYRQSLGQGLEFLIYFQGNSAPDKSGLPSDRFSAERTGGSVSTLTIQRTQQEDSAVYLCASSLVAGVSETQYFGPGTRLLVL.

The chain uses TRBV27 and TRBJ1-5; no firm D call. The germline V gene has CDR1 MNHEY and CDR2 SMNVEV (reference sequence). V was pared by 5 bases and J by 3 bases, with 11 bases between. CDR3 length: 14 residues. The CDR3 DNA is TGTGCCAGCAGTGCCCACCGAAACAATCAGCCCCAGCATTTT. Its translation: CASSAHRNNQPQHF.

The chain has TRBV6-5 and TRBJ2-7; 7 positions agree with TRBD1. Germline lookup yields CDR1 MNHEY and CDR2 SVGAGI. The CDR3 sequence is 15 residues long. Germline trimming cut 6 bases from V and 0 bases from J; bases unmatched to any gene: 8. Here the CDR3 reads CASRLSWDSSYEQYF. CDR3 sequence (DNA): TGTGCCAGCAGGCTAAGTTGGGACAGCTCCTACGAGCAGTACTTC.

The rearrangement links TRBV9 to TRBJ2-3, with TRBD2 as a possible D gene (5 bases). The V end lost 0 bases, the J end lost 3 bases, and 11 bases lay between the germline ends. This CDR3 is 15 amino acids long. CDR1 SGDLS and CDR2 YYNGEE come from the germline V gene. CDR3 sequence reads: CASSVGVGSTDTQYF. The CDR3 DNA is TGTGCCAGCAGCGTAGGTGTAGGGAGTACAGATACGCAGTATTTT.

This chain connects TRBV19 to TRBJ2-7; possibly TRBD1 for D (5 bases). Trimming took off 5 bases at V and 2 bases at J, with 10 bases between the two ends. The CDR3 totals 13 residues. Germline assignment: CDR1 LNHDA and CDR2 SQIVND (reference sequence). The CDR3 nucleotides read TGTGCCAGTAGTGGGCGGACAACCTACGAGCAGTACTTC. This sequence encodes CASSGRTTYEQYF.

The chain has TRBV6-1 and TRBJ1-3; maybe TRBD1 (5 bases). Trimming removed 3 bases from V and 0 bases from J, with 12 bases in between. CDR3 length: 16 residues. From germline, CDR1 is MNHNS and CDR2 SASEGT. The CDR3 bases are TGTGCCAGCAGTGATCTAGGGACTTACTCTGGAAACACCATATATTTT. This gives the protein CASSDLGTYSGNTIYF.

Here the CDR3 reads CASSYGGGNGYTF. CDR3 bases: TGTGCCAGCAGTTACGGGGGAGGGAACGGCTACACCTTC. The J gene is TRBJ1-2, the V gene TRBV6-5; TRBD1 is a possible D gene (5 bases). V lost 2 bases to trimming and J lost 8 bases, with 12 bases between them. There are 13 residues in the CDR3. In germline, CDR1 is MNHEY, CDR2 SVGAGI.

The chain recombines TRBV2 with TRBJ2-7; TRBD1 is a possible D gene (6 bases). The CDR3 has 13 amino acids. Looked up from germline, CDR1 is SNHLY and CDR2 is FYNNEI. Trimming left V 7 bases short and J 2 bases short, with 12 bases between. The DNA for the CDR3 is TGTGCCAGCAAGAGGGGGTCCCCCTACGAGCAGTACTTC. It codes for CASKRGSPYEQYF.

The chain links TRBV28 to TRBJ1-3, with D unclear. CDR1 MDHEN and CDR2 SYDVKM come from the germline V gene. The CDR3 runs 15 residues. V gave up 4 bases and J gave up 0 bases, with 10 bases separating them. The CDR3 region is CASSSADVSGNTIYF. The CDR3 region has the DNA TGTGCCAGCAGTTCGGCAGATGTCTCTGGAAACACCATATATTTT.

The chain joins TRBV12-5 to TRBJ2-7; a weak D match, TRBD2 (6 bases). The V and J ends lost 0 bases and 3 bases respectively, with 12 bases between them. CDR1 LGHNT and CDR2 FRNRAP come from the germline V gene. This CDR3 spans 15 amino acids. CDR3: CASGLVIASVYEQYF. DNA for the CDR3: TGTGCTAGTGGTTTGGTAATCGCTAGCGTCTACGAGCAGTACTTC.

The V call is TRBV7-8, the J call TRBJ2-2, with 8 positions matching TRBD2. V shed 5 bases, J shed 5 bases, and the junction held 7 bases outside the gene matches. Germline values: CDR1 SGHVS, CDR2 FQNEAQ. The CDR3 contains 15 residues. CDR3 in amino acids: CASSPGLAQTGELFF. In nucleotides, the CDR3 is TGTGCCAGCAGCCCAGGACTAGCACAGACCGGGGAGCTGTTTTTT.

The chain has TRBV4-2 and TRBJ1-1; no definite D call. V lost 0 bases and J 2 bases, leaving 7 bases between the germline ends. Germline V gives CDR1 LGHNA, CDR2 YNFKEQ. This CDR3 has 14 amino acids. CDR3 in amino acids: CASSQERSNTEAFF. Written as DNA, the CDR3 is TGTGCCAGCAGCCAAGAACGGTCTAACACTGAAGCTTTCTTT.

This clone was picked up a small number of times. V and J are TRBV28 and TRBJ1-1; 10 positions match TRBD1. With 7 bases clipped from V and 10 bases from J, the junction kept 9 bases outside the gene matches. This CDR3 comprises 13 residues. In germline, CDR1 is MDHEN, CDR2 SYDVKM. The CDR3 protein is CASTDRGLGRAFF. The DNA of the CDR3 is TGTGCCAGCACCGACAGGGGGCTTGGAAGAGCTTTCTTT.

This clone occurred a few times. The CDR3 sequence is CASSQRSGQGDTQYF. In DNA, the CDR3 is TGCGCCAGCAGCCAAAGGTCGGGACAGGGTGATACGCAGTATTTT. The chain has TRBV4-1 and TRBJ2-3; 9 bases fit TRBD1. CDR3 length: 15 residues. Germline V gene sequence: CDR1 MGHRA, CDR2 YSYEKL. J gave up 6 bases and V 2 bases, and 6 bases lay outside the gene matches.

This chain links TRBV5-4 with TRBJ2-1; D is possibly TRBD2 (5 bases). Germline-derived CDR1 and CDR2 are SGHNT and YYREEE (reference sequence). The CDR3 runs to 16 residues. V shed 4 bases and J shed 9 bases, with 23 bases lying between them. The CDR3 loop is CASSEGPSLVAGEQFF. In DNA form, the CDR3 reads TGTGCCAGCAGCGAAGGACCCTCACTAGTCGCGGGTGAGCAGTTCTTC.

This clone turned up a few times. The V and J genes are TRBV9 and TRBJ1-3; a weak D match, TRBD1 (6 bases). This CDR3 has 16 residues. V was shortened by 0 bases and J by 1 base, with 11 bases between the two germline ends. Germline CDR1 reads SGDLS; CDR2 reads YYNGEE. The CDR3 here is CASSVGGRGSGNTIYF. The CDR3 nucleotides are TGTGCCAGCAGCGTAGGAGGAAGGGGGTCTGGAAACACCATATATTTT.

The V call is TRBV19, the J call TRBJ1-2; 10 bases match TRBD1. This CDR3 region has 15 residues. V shed 6 bases, J shed 4 bases, and the junction held 8 bases outside the gene matches. Germline values: CDR1 LNHDA, CDR2 SQIVND (reference sequence). The CDR3 here is CASRTGGAGGYGYTF. The CDR3 DNA is TGTGCCAGTAGGACAGGGGGCGCCGGTGGCTATGGCTACACCTTC. Full variable domain (remainder filled in from reference TRBV19 and TRBJ1-2): DGGITQSPKYLFRKEGQNVTLSCEQNLNHDAMYWYRQDPGQGLRLIYYSQIVNDFQKGDIAEGYSVSREKKESFPLTVTSAQKNPTAFYLCASRTGGAGGYGYTFGSGTRLTVV.

The chain uses TRBV7-2 and TRBJ2-3; possible D gene TRBD2, 5 bases. V lost 3 bases and J lost 2, with 12 bases in between. CDR3 length: 15 amino acids. From germline, CDR1 is SGHTA and CDR2 FQGNSA. CDR3 region: CASSFPSGLTDTQYF. CDR3 coding DNA: TGTGCCAGCAGCTTCCCCAGCGGCCTCACAGATACGCAGTATTTT.